The rows below give T cell receptor beta chains drawn from one sample of a study of blood T cell repertoires in COVID-19. Using immunoSEQ multiplex PCR, the repertoire was profiled, and TCRdb retains in-frame clones only, with some absent. The repertoire holds some 130,000 clones, with around nine tenths as singletons. What was sequenced was peripheral blood. The receptors originated from a man aged 55 to 69 with COVID-19, enrolled during active disease. The CDR3 runs from the conserved cysteine through the conserved F or W. The D gene is left open where the match is weak. Size is stated for part of the rows, as once, few or many counts, or as a class when the clone is expanded.

TRBJ1-2 NA TRBV9 NA CASSGPGLEDYTF TGTGCCAGCAGCGGGCCGGGCCTGGAGGACTACACCTTC
TRBJ2-5 TRBD2 TRBV4-1 NA CASSQDGLAGEETQYF TGCGCCAGCAGCCAAGATGGGCTAGCGGGAGAGGAGACCCAGTACTTC
TRBJ2-5 NA TRBV28 NA CASSPSTAQETQYF TGTGCCAGCAGTCCATCAACAGCTCAAGAGACCCAGTACTTC
TRBJ2-2 NA TRBV10-1 NA CASSPNTGELFF TGCGCCAGCAGTCCAAACACCGGGGAGCTGTTTTTT
TRBJ1-3 NA TRBV7-2 few CASSLAASGNTIYF TGTGCCAGCAGCTTAGCGGCCTCTGGAAACACCATATATTTT
TRBJ2-2 TRBD2 TRBV9 NA CASSVALAGFTGELFF TGTGCCAGCAGCGTAGCGCTAGCGGGATTCACCGGGGAGCTGTTTTTT
TRBJ1-1 NA TRBV11-3 NA CASSLDAGTEAFF TGTGCCAGCAGCTTAGATGCAGGAACTGAAGCTTTCTTT
TRBJ2-3 NA TRBV19 NA CASSKGDSRDTQYF TGTGCCAGTAGTAAAGGGGACTCGAGGGATACGCAGTATTTT
TRBJ2-7 TRBD1 TRBV19 NA CASRGQAPYEQYF TGTGCCAGTAGGGGACAGGCGCCCTACGAGCAGTACTTC
TRBJ2-1 NA TRBV14 NA CASSQSGLGEQFF TGTGCCAGCAGCCAGTCGGGGTTAGGTGAGCAGTTCTTC
TRBJ1-6 NA TRBV7-8 NA CASSGQGWGRYNSPLHF TGTGCCAGCAGCGGGCAGGGTTGGGGGAGGTATAATTCACCCCTCCACTTT
TRBJ1-1 NA TRBV6-2/TRBV6-3 NA CASSYTVPGRAFF TGTGCCAGCAGTTACACAGTCCCAGGGCGAGCTTTCTTT
TRBJ1-1 NA TRBV15 NA CATSGRRGLPEAFF TGTGCCACCAGCGGAAGGAGGGGTTTACCTGAAGCTTTCTTT
TRBJ2-1 TRBD2 TRBV11-2 few CASSPLTSGPSDEQFF TGTGCCAGCAGCCCCTTGACTAGCGGGCCCTCCGATGAGCAGTTCTTC
TRBJ2-2 NA TRBV25-1 once CASSGDRNPGELFF TGTGCCAGCAGTGGTGACAGGAACCCCGGGGAGCTGTTTTTT